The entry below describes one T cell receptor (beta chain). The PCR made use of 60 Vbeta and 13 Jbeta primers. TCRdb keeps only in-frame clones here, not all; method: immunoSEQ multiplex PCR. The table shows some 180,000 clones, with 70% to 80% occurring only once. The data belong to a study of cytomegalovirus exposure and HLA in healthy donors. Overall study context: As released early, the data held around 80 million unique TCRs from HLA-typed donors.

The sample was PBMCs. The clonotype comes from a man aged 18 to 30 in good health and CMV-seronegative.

CDR3 DNA sequence: TGTGCCACCAGCAGAGACCGTGGGGCCTTCAGGGGCCCTTATCAGCCCCAGCATTTT. Residues: CATSRDRGAFRGPYQPQHF. The V and J genes are TRBV15 and TRBJ1-5; tentatively, D is TRBD1 (6 bases). Germline V gene lookup returns CDR1 LNHNV and CDR2 YYDKDF (reference sequence). V shed 0 bases and J shed 5 bases, with 23 bases lying between them. This CDR3 has 19 amino acids.